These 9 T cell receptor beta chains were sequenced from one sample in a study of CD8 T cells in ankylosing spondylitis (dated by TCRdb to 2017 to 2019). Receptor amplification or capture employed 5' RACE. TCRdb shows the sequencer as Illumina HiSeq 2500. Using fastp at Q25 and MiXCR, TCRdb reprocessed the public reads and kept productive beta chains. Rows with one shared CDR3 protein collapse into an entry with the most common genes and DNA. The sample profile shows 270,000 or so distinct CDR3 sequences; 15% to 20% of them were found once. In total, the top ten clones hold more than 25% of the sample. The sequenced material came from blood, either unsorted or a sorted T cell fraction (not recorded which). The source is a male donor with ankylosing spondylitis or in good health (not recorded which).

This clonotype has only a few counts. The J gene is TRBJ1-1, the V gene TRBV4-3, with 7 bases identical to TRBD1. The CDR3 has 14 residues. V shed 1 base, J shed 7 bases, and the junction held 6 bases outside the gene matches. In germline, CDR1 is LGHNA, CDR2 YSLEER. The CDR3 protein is CASSQGQGSIEAFF. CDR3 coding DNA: TGCGCCAGCAGCCAAGGACAGGGTAGTATTGAAGCTTTCTTT.

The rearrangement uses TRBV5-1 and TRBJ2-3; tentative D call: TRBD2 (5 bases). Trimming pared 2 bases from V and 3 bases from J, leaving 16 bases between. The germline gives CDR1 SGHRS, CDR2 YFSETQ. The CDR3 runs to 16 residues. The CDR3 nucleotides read TGCGCCAGCAGCTTTTTTTTGGGTCAGCGGACAGATACGCAGTATTTT. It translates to CASSFFLGQRTDTQYF.

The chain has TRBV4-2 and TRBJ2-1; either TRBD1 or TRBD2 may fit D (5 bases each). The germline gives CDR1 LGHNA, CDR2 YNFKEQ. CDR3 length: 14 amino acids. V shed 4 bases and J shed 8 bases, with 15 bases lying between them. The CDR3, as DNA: TGTGCCAGCAGCCCCGTTCGTGGGGGTCATGAGCAGTTCTTC. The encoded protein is CASSPVRGGHEQFF.

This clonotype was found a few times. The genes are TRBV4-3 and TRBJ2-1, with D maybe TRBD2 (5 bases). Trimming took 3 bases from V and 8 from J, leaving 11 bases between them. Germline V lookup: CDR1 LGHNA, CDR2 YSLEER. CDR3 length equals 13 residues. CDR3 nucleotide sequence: TGCGCCAGCAGCCACCCTAGCCAAGATGAGCAGTTCTTC. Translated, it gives CASSHPSQDEQFF.

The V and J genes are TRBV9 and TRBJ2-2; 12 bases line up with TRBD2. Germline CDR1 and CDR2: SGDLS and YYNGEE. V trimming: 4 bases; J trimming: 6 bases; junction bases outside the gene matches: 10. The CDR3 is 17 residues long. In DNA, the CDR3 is TGTGCCAGCAGCCTAAGTTCTAGCGGGAGGGCCCCCGGGGAGCTGTTTTTT. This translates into CASSLSSSGRAPGELFF.

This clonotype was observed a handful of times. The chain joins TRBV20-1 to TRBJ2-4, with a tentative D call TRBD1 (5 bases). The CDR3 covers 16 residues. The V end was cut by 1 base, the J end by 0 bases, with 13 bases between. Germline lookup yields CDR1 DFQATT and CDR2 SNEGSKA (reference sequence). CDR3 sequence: CSARVVGQLAKNIQYF. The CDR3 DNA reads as TGCAGTGCTAGAGTTGTCGGACAACTAGCCAAAAACATTCAGTACTTC.

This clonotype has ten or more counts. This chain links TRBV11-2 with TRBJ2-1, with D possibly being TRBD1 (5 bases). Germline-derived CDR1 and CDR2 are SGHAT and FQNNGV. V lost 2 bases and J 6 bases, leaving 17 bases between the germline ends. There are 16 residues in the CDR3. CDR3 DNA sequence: TGTGCCAGCAGCTTAAACCAGGGTGGTTTTATCAATGAGCAGTTCTTC. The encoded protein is CASSLNQGGFINEQFF.

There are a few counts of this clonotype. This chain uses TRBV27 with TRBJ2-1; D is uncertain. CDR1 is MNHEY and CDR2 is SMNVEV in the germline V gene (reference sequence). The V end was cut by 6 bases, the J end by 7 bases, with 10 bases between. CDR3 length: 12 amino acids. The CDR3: CASSTYRNEQFF. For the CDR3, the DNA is TGTGCCAGCAGCACCTATCGGAATGAGCAGTTCTTC.

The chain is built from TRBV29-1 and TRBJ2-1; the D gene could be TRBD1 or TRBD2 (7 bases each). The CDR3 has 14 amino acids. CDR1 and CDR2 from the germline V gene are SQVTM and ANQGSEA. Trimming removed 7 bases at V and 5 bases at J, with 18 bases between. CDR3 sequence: CSAWGGQRDNEQFF. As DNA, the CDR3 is TGCAGCGCCTGGGGGGGACAGAGGGACAATGAGCAGTTCTTC.